This is a list of T cell receptor beta chains from one sample in a study of blood T cell repertoires in COVID-19. TCRdb's copy holds only in-frame clones and misses some; the assay was immunoSEQ multiplex PCR. The sample contains some 200,000 clones, 60% to 85% of which appear only once. The specimen sequenced was peripheral blood. The receptors were sampled from a woman in her 70s with acute or convalescent COVID-19. Each CDR3 is given with its conserved first and last residue. The order of the fields is D gene, V gene, clone size, J gene, CDR3 DNA, CDR3 protein. The D gene is left open where the match is weak. Clone size, where shown, is once, few, many, or a class for clones that have expanded.

>.|TRBV6-1|.|TRBJ1-1
TGTGCCAGCAGTGAAGCGCATGGAGGGTTGTTCACTGAAGCTTTCTTT
CASSEAHGGLFTEAFF
>.|TRBV18|.|TRBJ1-4
TGTGCCAGCTCACCAGGGACAGAAAAACTGTTTTTT
CASSPGTEKLFF
>TRBD1|TRBV27|.|TRBJ2-7
TGTGCCAGCAGTTTATACAGGGGGGCCCACGAGCAGTACTTC
CASSLYRGAHEQYF
>TRBD1|TRBV5-6|.|TRBJ2-3
TGTGCCAGCAGCTCCCAGGGACAGGGGGTCAATACGCAGTATTTT
CASSSQGQGVNTQYF
>.|TRBV7-2|.|TRBJ2-1
TGTGCCAGCAGCATGGGGCAGTCAAATGAGCAGTTCTTC
CASSMGQSNEQFF
>.|TRBV24-1|.|TRBJ2-7
TGTGCCACCAGTGGGAGCTCCTACGAGCAGTACTTC
CATSGSSYEQYF
>TRBD2|TRBV5-1|once|TRBJ2-2
TGCGCCAGCAGCTCGACTAGCGGGAGTCCCGGGGAGCTGTTTTTT
CASSSTSGSPGELFF
>TRBD2|TRBV7-6|once|TRBJ2-3
TGTGCCAGCAGCTTACTAGCGGGATCCACAGATACGCAGTATTTT
CASSLLAGSTDTQYF
>.|TRBV30|few|TRBJ2-1
TGTGCCTTCAAGGGGGGGGATAGGTCCTACAATGAGCAGTTCTTC
CAFKGGDRSYNEQFF
>.|TRBV11-3|few|TRBJ2-7
TGTGCCAGCAGCCCACGATTCGGGGGGCCCTACGAGCAGTACTTC
CASSPRFGGPYEQYF
>TRBD1|TRBV28|few|TRBJ1-2
TGTGCCAGTAACTTACAGGGGAAAGGCTACACCTTC
CASNLQGKGYTF
>.|TRBV11-2|.|TRBJ1-1
TGTGCCAGCAGCTTATGGGCGGGGGCGGACACTGAAGCTTTCTTT
CASSLWAGADTEAFF
>.|TRBV5-8|.|TRBJ2-7
TGTGCCAGCAGCTTGGCCCGGCAGGGGGGCGAGCAGTACTTC
CASSLARQGGEQYF
>.|TRBV3-1/TRBV3-2|.|TRBJ2-1
TGTGCCAGCAGCCAAGATCAAAGCTATGAGCAGTTCTTC
CASSQDQSYEQFF
>TRBD2|TRBV6-5|.|TRBJ2-1
TGTGCCAGCAGTCCGGGACTATCCTACAATGAGCAGTTCTTC
CASSPGLSYNEQFF
>.|TRBV19|.|TRBJ2-2
TGTGCCAGTAGTATACAACTAGCTGCCTCCGGGGAGCTGTTTTTT
CASSIQLAASGELFF
>.|TRBV27|once|TRBJ2-4
TGTGCCAGCAGTTCCATACTAGCCAAAAACATTCAGTACTTC
CASSSILAKNIQYF
>.|TRBV5-4|.|TRBJ1-1
TGTGCCAGCAGCGCGGACAGTAACACTGAAGCTTTCTTT
CASSADSNTEAFF
>TRBD2|TRBV3-1/TRBV3-2|once|TRBJ2-3
TGTGCCAGCAGCCGGTCTAGCGGGAGTGTAGATACGCAGTATTTT
CASSRSSGSVDTQYF
>TRBD1|TRBV27|.|TRBJ2-1
TGTGCCAGCAGTTTTGGACAGGGGGTACCCTACAATGAGCAGTTCTTC
CASSFGQGVPYNEQFF
>.|TRBV28|.|TRBJ1-4
TGTGCCAGCAGTTTCGGGGCAGGGGAGTTTGATAATGAAAAACTGTTTTTT
CASSFGAGEFDNEKLFF
>.|TRBV28|many|TRBJ1-1
TGTGCCAGCAGTTTGTCCGGTTATGGCACTGAAGCTTTCTTT
CASSLSGYGTEAFF
>.|TRBV5-4|.|TRBJ2-3
TGTGCCAGCAGCTTGGTGGGAGAAGATACGCAGTATTTT
CASSLVGEDTQYF
>TRBD1|TRBV30|.|TRBJ2-6
TGTGCCTGGAGGAGGGACAGGTCGAGCTCTGGGGCCAACGTCCTGACTTTC
CAWRRDRSSSGANVLTF
>TRBD1|TRBV6-6|.|TRBJ2-2
TGTGCCAGCAGTTCTCCGGGACAGAAAAACACCGGGGAGCTGTTTTTT
CASSSPGQKNTGELFF
>TRBD1|TRBV19|.|TRBJ2-1
TGTGCCAGTACTCCCCCCGGGACAGCATACAATGAGCAGTTCTTC
CASTPPGTAYNEQFF
>.|TRBV30|.|TRBJ1-1
TGTGCCTGGACCGCGGGTCTCTCCTACACTGAAGCTTTCTTT
CAWTAGLSYTEAFF
>TRBD2|TRBV28|.|TRBJ2-1
TGTGCCAGCAGTTTAACTAGCGGACTTTACAATGAGCAGTTCTTC
CASSLTSGLYNEQFF
>TRBD1|TRBV3-1/TRBV3-2|.|TRBJ1-3
TGTGCCAGCAGCCCTCGGACAGGGACTGGAAACACCATATATTTT
CASSPRTGTGNTIYF
>TRBD2|TRBV10-2|.|TRBJ2-3
TGCGCCAGCAGTACCCGGACTAGCGGGAGTACAGATACGCAGTATTTT
CASSTRTSGSTDTQYF
>TRBD2|TRBV5-1|.|TRBJ2-3
TGCGCCAGCAGCTTGGGACTAGCGGGAGACGCAGATACGCAGTATTTT
CASSLGLAGDADTQYF
>TRBD2|TRBV19|.|TRBJ2-7
TGTGCCAGCAGTCCCGGGGGGGGACAATACGAGCAGTACTTC
CASSPGGGQYEQYF
>TRBD1|TRBV28|.|TRBJ1-1
TGTGCCAGCACCATGGACAGGCGTGGCACTGAAGCTTTCTTT
CASTMDRRGTEAFF
>.|TRBV21-1|.|TRBJ2-1
TGTGCCAGCGAGGTCGGAAAAAGCTACAATGAGCAGTTCTTC
CASEVGKSYNEQFF
>TRBD2|TRBV5-4|.|TRBJ2-7
TGTGCCACCGGGACTAGCGGGAGTTCCTACGAGCAGTACTTC
CATGTSGSSYEQYF
>TRBD2|TRBV18|few|TRBJ2-1
TGTGCCAGCTCACCACCGACTAGCGGTTACAATGAGCAGTTCTTC
CASSPPTSGYNEQFF
>.|TRBV4-1|.|TRBJ1-6
TGCGCCAGCAGCCACGTTCCCCCCCCCAATTCACCCCTCCACTTT
CASSHVPPPNSPLHF
>TRBD1|TRBV7-3|.|TRBJ2-3
TGTGCCAGCAGCTTACCCGCACAGGGGACGCAGTATTTT
CASSLPAQGTQYF
>TRBD2|TRBV7-2|few|TRBJ2-7
TGTGCCAGCAGCTTAGAGGGGACTAGCGGGAGTTACGAGCAGTACTTC
CASSLEGTSGSYEQYF
>TRBD1|TRBV19|few|TRBJ1-5
TGTGCCAGTAGGGTCACGGGACAGGGGAGCAATCAGCCCCAGCATTTT
CASRVTGQGSNQPQHF
>.|TRBV3-1/TRBV3-2|once|TRBJ1-4
TGTGCCAGCAGCCAAGGAGGTGCAACTAATGAAAAACTGTTTTTT
CASSQGGATNEKLFF
>TRBD1|TRBV5-1|.|TRBJ2-3
TGCGCCAGCAGCCACGGGACAGGGAGAGAGACAGATACGCAGTATTTT
CASSHGTGRETDTQYF
>.|TRBV27|.|TRBJ1-6
TGTGCCAGCAGTTTAATAGGACAGATTAATTCACCCCTCCACTTT
CASSLIGQINSPLHF
>TRBD1|TRBV27|.|TRBJ1-5
TGTGCCAGCAGTTACGACAGGGACAATCAGCCCCAGCATTTT
CASSYDRDNQPQHF
>TRBD1|TRBV3-1/TRBV3-2|.|TRBJ1-5
TGTGCCAGCAGCCAAGACGGAACAGGGGGTAGAGATCAGCCCCAGCATTTT
CASSQDGTGGRDQPQHF
>.|TRBV7-8|.|TRBJ2-1
TGTGCCAGCAGCCCCGGAGGAGAGTGGCATGAGCAGTTCTTC
CASSPGGEWHEQFF